This T cell receptor beta chain is from a study of T cell repertoires in cytomegalovirus infection. Study summary: It was the public TCR beta signatures that indicated both CMV infection and matching HLA type.

TCRdb called the reads again in MiXCR, with one record for every CDR3 protein. This sample has about 130,000 distinct CDR3 sequences, with 20% to 30% found just once. Study-level results: Accumulated public TCR beta family frequency recognized individuals carrying CMV together with the relevant HLA. It was HLA-C-restricted CMV-specific TCR beta clonotypes that dominated the response ex vivo.

About this clonotype itself: What it binds is not known. Mismatch with germline at one junction end may stem from a read error.

The CDR3 covers 15 residues. CDR1 is SGHVS and CDR2 is FNYEAQ in the germline V gene. The genes are TRBV7-6 and TRBJ2-2; tentatively, D is TRBD1 (6 bases). This sequence originates from a human donor in good health (CMV status not recorded). Some clones in this sample may be carry-over from other donors' samples. The source material was PBMCs, sequenced either directly or after in vitro stimulation (not recorded which). The CDR3: CASRHGTRDTGEPFF. CDR3 nucleotides: TGTGCTAGCAGACACGGGACCCGGGACACCGGGGAGCCGTTTTTT.